The clone carrying this T cell receptor beta chain showed up many times. The CDR3 contains 15 residues. Germline lookup yields CDR1 MNHEY and CDR2 SVGAGI. V lost 7 bases, J lost 8 bases, and 13 bases stayed unmatched. CDR3 and TCR beta VDJ profiling relied on genomic DNA as the template. One entry per CDR3 protein, called by TCRdb with MiXCR from the reads. In the table there are approximately 200,000 distinct CDR3 sequences, around half of which are singletons. The source of the sample is a study of CD8+CD57+ T cells in acquired aplastic anemia. Study-level background: Sorted CD4+ and CD8+ cells yielded DNA averaging about 2.9 ug.

The TCR comes from a human donor in good health, serving as a control. The specimen was sorted CD4+, CD8+, or CD8+CD57+ T cells (not recorded which) from PBMCs. The chain combines TRBV6-5 with TRBJ2-1, with TRBD2 matching 8 bases. CDR3 residues: CASTLRGGGSYEQFF. DNA of the CDR3: TGTGCCAGCACCCTGCGGGGCGGGGGGAGCTATGAGCAGTTCTTC.